This TCR beta chain was sequenced for a study of CD4 T cells in relation to SARS-CoV-2 and coronaviruses. This clone was seen only once. Its antigen is not identified. Before the COVID-19 pandemic, during about 2010-2019, CD4+ T cells were taken from unexposed donors. After about ten days of culture, CD4+ T cells were isolated. The data were produced by immunoSEQ multiplex PCR, yet TCRdb's version contains in-frame clones alone and is incomplete. The sample includes 20,000 or so clones, around 68% of them seen just once. The sequence was collected from a human donor in good health. Sequenced: CD4+ T cells from PBMCs, cultured in vitro.

CDR3 residues: CASSWTSGASVYF. CDR3 sequence (DNA): TGTGCCAGCAGCTGGACTAGCGGGGCCTCGGTGTACTTC. The chain recombines TRBV7-9 with TRBJ2-7, with TRBD2 matching 12 bases. In germline, CDR1 is SEHNR, CDR2 FQNEAQ (reference sequence). CDR3 length: 13 amino acids. Unmatched junction bases numbered 7, after V lost 4 bases and J lost 12 bases. Together with reference TRBV7-9 and TRBJ2-7, the CDR3 gives the full variable domain: DTGVSQNPRHKITKRGQNVTFRCDPISEHNRLYWYRQTLGQGPEFLTYFQNEAQLEKSRLLSDRFSAERPKGSFSTLEIQRTEQGDSAMYLCASSWTSGASVYFGPGTRLTVT.